This entry lists 29 T cell receptor beta chains sequenced from one sample in a study of Tregs in tolerant kidney transplant recipients. Profiled with immunoSEQ multiplex PCR; TCRdb holds only in-frame clones, not every one. The table records nearly 50,000 clones, 89% of them present only once. Mixed chimerism was transient after nonmyeloablative marrow transplants from related graft donors. The sample here was CD8+ T cells from blood (PBMCs), taken 12 months after the transplant. These receptors were taken from a human patient who received a combined kidney and bone marrow transplant. Some T cells may have come from the graft donor.

The chain joins TRBV9 to TRBJ2-1; 14 nucleotides line up with TRBD2. Trimming removed 4 bases from V and 4 bases from J; junction bases left unmatched: 7. There are 17 residues in the CDR3. CDR1 is SGDLS, CDR2 YYNGEE, per germline. In nucleotides, the CDR3 is TGTGCCAGCAGCCCCCAGGGACTAGCGGGAGAATACAATGAGCAGTTCTTC. It encodes CASSPQGLAGEYNEQFF.

This clone has only one observation. CDR3 coding DNA: TGCGCCAGCAGCCAAGTTACTGCGGGAGACGAGCAGTACTTC. This sequence encodes CASSQVTAGDEQYF. The rearrangement joins TRBV4-3 to TRBJ2-7; 7 bases map to TRBD2. J gave up 5 bases and V 1 base, and 5 bases lay outside the gene matches. This CDR3 region has 14 residues. CDR1 and CDR2 (germline): LGHNA, YSLEER.

The chain uses TRBV10-3 and TRBJ1-2; no definite D call. Per the germline V gene, CDR1 is ENHRY and CDR2 is SYGVKD. The CDR3 is made up of 15 amino acids. V dropped 0 bases and J dropped 0 bases, with 8 bases sitting between them. CDR3 nucleotides: TGTGCCATCAGTGAGTCAGCCTTAGCTAACTATGGCTACACCTTC. Amino acids: CAISESALANYGYTF.

The genes are TRBV30 and TRBJ2-7; no firm D call. Trimming shortened V by 1 base and J by 2 bases, and 6 bases separated the two germline ends. The CDR3 consists of 12 residues. The germline gives CDR1 GTSNPN, CDR2 SVGIG (reference sequence). The CDR3 reads CAWSAVAYEQYF. The CDR3 nucleotides are TGTGCCTGGAGTGCGGTCGCCTACGAGCAGTACTTC.

The chain has TRBV28 and TRBJ2-1; D unclear. V was clipped by 1 base and J by 5 bases, with 12 bases between them. The CDR3 consists of 15 residues. CDR1 and CDR2 (germline): MDHEN, SYDVKM. The CDR3 DNA reads TGTGCCAGCAGTTTATCCGATAGACATAACAATGAGCAGTTCTTC. As protein: CASSLSDRHNNEQFF.

V and J are TRBV10-3 and TRBJ2-1, with 10 bases matching TRBD1. The CDR3 has 17 residues. The germline V gene has CDR1 ENHRY and CDR2 SYGVKD. V shed 3 bases, J shed 4 bases, and the junction held 9 bases outside the gene matches. CDR3 nucleotide sequence: TGTGCCATCAGTGACCCAAGACAGGGGGCGAGGTACAATGAGCAGTTCTTC. Amino acid sequence: CAISDPRQGARYNEQFF.

V and J are TRBV30 and TRBJ2-7; D is perhaps TRBD1 (6 bases). The V gene lost 6 bases and the J gene lost 2 bases, with 17 bases spanning the gap. This CDR3 region has 14 residues. Germline CDR1 reads GTSNPN; CDR2 reads SVGIG (reference sequence). The DNA of the CDR3 is TGTGCCTGTCAAGGGGTGACAGGAGCCTACGAGCAGTACTTC. Protein product: CACQGVTGAYEQYF. The full variable domain, with the rest looked up from reference TRBV30 and TRBJ2-7, is SQTIHQWPATLVQPVGSPLSLECTVEGTSNPNLYWYRQAAGRGLQLLFYSVGIGQISSEVPQNLSASRPQDRQFILSSKKLLLSDSGFYLCACQGVTGAYEQYFGPGTRLTVT.

This chain uses TRBV12-5 with TRBJ2-2, with 9 positions matching TRBD1. The trim removed 0 bases at V and 3 bases at J, leaving 5 bases unmatched. The CDR3 has 17 amino acids. Per the germline V gene, CDR1 is LGHNT and CDR2 is FRNRAP. In DNA form, the CDR3 reads TGTGCTAGTGGTTTGGTATGGGGACAGGGCGACACCGGGGAGCTGTTTTTT. Translating gives CASGLVWGQGDTGELFF.

The chain is built from TRBV9 and TRBJ2-1; maybe TRBD2 (5 bases). The germline gives CDR1 SGDLS, CDR2 YYNGEE. This CDR3 region has 15 residues. V was shortened by 3 bases and J by 0 bases, with 10 bases between the two germline ends. CDR3 nucleotides: TGTGCCAGCAGCGCCGGGGTCAGCTCCTACAATGAGCAGTTCTTC. It specifies CASSAGVSSYNEQFF.

V is TRBV13 and J is TRBJ2-1, with 7 bases lining up with TRBD2. V was clipped by 1 base and J by 2 bases; unmatched bases: 2. Germline V gives CDR1 PRHDT, CDR2 FYEKMQ (reference sequence). There are 15 residues in the CDR3. The CDR3 is CASSLASGTYNEQFF. The CDR3 region has the DNA TGTGCCAGCAGCTTAGCCAGCGGGACCTACAATGAGCAGTTCTTC. The full variable domain, with the rest looked up from reference TRBV13 and TRBJ2-1, is AAGVIQSPRHLIKEKRETATLKCYPIPRHDTVYWYQQGPGQDPQFLISFYEKMQSDKGSIPDRFSAQQFSDYHSELNMSSLELGDSALYFCASSLASGTYNEQFFGPGTRLTVL.

The rearrangement links TRBV13 to TRBJ1-1; 7 nucleotides line up with TRBD1. Germline-derived CDR1 and CDR2 are PRHDT and FYEKMQ (reference sequence). The junction had 1 base not matched to a gene; V was cut back by 5 bases and J by 4 bases. CDR3 length: 12 residues. This CDR3 is CASSGQVTEAFF. As DNA, the CDR3 is TGTGCCAGCAGCGGACAGGTCACTGAAGCTTTCTTT.

This clone was recorded once. This rearrangement joins TRBV5-4 to TRBJ2-5, with 8 positions matching TRBD1. The germline CDR1 and CDR2 sequences are SGHNT and YYREEE (reference sequence). The V segment lost 5 bases and the J segment 1 base; nucleotides outside the gene matches: 4. The CDR3 extends over 14 amino acids. The chain's CDR3 is CASRFGQGQETQYF. DNA for the CDR3: TGTGCCAGCAGGTTTGGACAGGGCCAAGAGACCCAGTACTTC.

V gene TRBV7-8 combines with J gene TRBJ2-1; TRBD2 matches at 12 bases. The CDR3 loop spans 14 amino acids. Germline-derived CDR1 and CDR2 are SGHVS and FQNEAQ. V shed 8 bases and J 8 bases; nucleotides not matched to a gene: 7. This CDR3 is CASLLAGGPHEQFF. CDR3 sequence (DNA): TGTGCCAGCCTCCTAGCGGGGGGGCCACATGAGCAGTTCTTC. Variable domain in full (rest from reference TRBV7-8 and TRBJ2-1): GAGVSQSPRYKVAKRGQDVALRCDPISGHVSLFWYQQALGQGPEFLTYFQNEAQLDKSGLPSDRFFAERPEGSVSTLKIQRTQQEDSAVYLCASLLAGGPHEQFFGPGTRLTVL.

The V call is TRBV13, the J call TRBJ2-1, with 8 bases identical to TRBD2. The CDR3 covers 16 residues. Germline-derived CDR1 and CDR2 are PRHDT and FYEKMQ (reference sequence). With V trimmed by 3 bases and J by 2 bases, 6 bases remained unmatched. CDR3 protein: CASSFPTSGTYNEQFF. CDR3 nucleotide sequence: TGTGCCAGCAGCTTCCCTACTAGCGGCACCTACAATGAGCAGTTCTTC.

The chain links TRBV13 to TRBJ2-7; D perhaps matches TRBD1 (6 bases). V was pared by 6 bases and J by 0 bases, with 15 bases between. Germline V CDR1 and CDR2: PRHDT, FYEKMQ (reference sequence). The CDR3 consists of 15 residues. CDR3 DNA: TGTGCCAGCAGTGATGGTTGGGACAACTCCTACGAGCAGTACTTC. Amino acids: CASSDGWDNSYEQYF.

The chain recombines TRBV11-2 with TRBJ2-1; 8 bases fit TRBD2. V dropped 1 base and J dropped 4; count of bases not matched to a gene: 3. The germline V gene has CDR1 SGHAT and CDR2 FQNNGV. The CDR3 consists of 15 residues. CDR3 protein: CASSLGASGYNEQFF. CDR3 in DNA: TGTGCCAGCAGCTTAGGGGCTAGCGGGTACAATGAGCAGTTCTTC.

V is TRBV14 and J is TRBJ2-7, with 7 bases fitting TRBD2. Trimming at V came to 6 bases and at J to 6 bases, leaving 8 bases not matched to a gene. Germline assignment: CDR1 SGHDN and CDR2 FVKESK. The CDR3 runs to 13 residues. CDR3 coding DNA: TGTGCCAGCAGGAGCGGGGATTTATCCGAGCAGTACTTC. Translating it yields CASRSGDLSEQYF. Full variable domain (remainder filled in from reference TRBV14 and TRBJ2-7): EAGVTQFPSHSVIEKGQTVTLRCDPISGHDNLYWYRRVMGKEIKFLLHFVKESKQDESGMPNNRFLAERTGGTYSTLKVQPAELEDSGVYFCASRSGDLSEQYFGPGTRLTVT.

This clone was picked up one time. This chain's CDR3 is CSVVEWDTDNYGYTF. CDR3 DNA: TGCAGCGTTGTGGAGTGGGACACTGATAACTATGGCTACACCTTC. The chain joins TRBV29-1 to TRBJ1-2; weak D call: TRBD1 (6 bases). Germline V lookup: CDR1 SQVTM, CDR2 ANQGSEA. The CDR3 loop spans 15 amino acids. V shed 4 bases and J shed 1 base, with 16 bases lying between them.

The chain links TRBV19 to TRBJ2-1, with 9 bases fitting TRBD2. CDR1 and CDR2 (germline): LNHDA, SQIVND (reference sequence). V lost 6 bases to trimming and J lost 5 bases; unmatched junction nucleotides: 11. The CDR3 has 16 residues. The CDR3 DNA follows: TGTGCCAGTAGCCCCTATAGCGGGAGTTATCACAATGAGCAGTTCTTC. This gives the protein CASSPYSGSYHNEQFF.

The chain has TRBV6-1 and TRBJ1-2; D call uncertain. Trimming took off 2 bases at V and 2 bases at J, with 12 bases between the two ends. The CDR3 length is 15 residues. The V gene's germline CDR1 is MNHNS and CDR2 SASEGT. The CDR3 bases are TGTGCCAGCAGTGAATGGGCAGTACAAAACTATGGCTACACCTTC. This encodes CASSEWAVQNYGYTF.

The rearrangement joins TRBV13 to TRBJ2-3, with a tentative D call TRBD1 (5 bases). Germline CDR1 PRHDT, CDR2 FYEKMQ (reference sequence). The V and J ends lost 3 bases and 4 bases respectively, with 11 bases between them. The CDR3 runs 14 residues. CDR3 region: CASSFRRAADTQYF. For the CDR3, the DNA is TGTGCCAGCAGCTTCCGCAGGGCCGCAGATACGCAGTATTTT.

The chain uses TRBV27 and TRBJ2-7; possible D gene TRBD2, 6 bases. This CDR3 comprises 12 residues. Germline V gives CDR1 MNHEY, CDR2 SMNVEV (reference sequence). The V gene lost 4 bases and the J gene lost 7 bases, with 11 bases spanning the gap. CDR3 sequence reads: CASSSHGGEQYF. The CDR3 coding sequence is TGTGCCAGCAGTTCCCATGGGGGGGAGCAGTACTTC.

The rearrangement joins TRBV9 to TRBJ2-5; a possible D gene is TRBD2 (6 bases). The J call may be faulty, since TRBJ2-7 better matches the DNA end. Germline V gene data show CDR1 as SGDLS and CDR2 as YYNGEE. CDR3 length: 14 residues. CDR3 DNA sequence: TGTGCCAGCAGCGATGCCGGGACTCCCGCCGAGCAGTACTTC. The encoded protein is CASSDAGTPAEQYF.

This chain connects TRBV27 to TRBJ2-7; D is perhaps TRBD1 (6 bases). The V gene's germline CDR1 is MNHEY and CDR2 SMNVEV (reference sequence). Trimming took off 6 bases at V and 1 base at J, with 13 bases between the two ends. The CDR3 is made up of 14 amino acids. CDR3 sequence (DNA): TGTGCCAGCAGATTACAGGGTAGGTCCTACGAGCAGTACTTC. This encodes CASRLQGRSYEQYF.

The CDR3 DNA is TGTGCCAGCAGCTTAGGTTGGACTAGCGGGATCTACGAGCAGTACTTC. Translated, it gives CASSLGWTSGIYEQYF. The J gene is TRBJ2-7, the V gene TRBV7-8, with 12 bases lining up with TRBD2. V was clipped by 1 base and J by 3 bases; unmatched bases: 4. CDR1 SGHVS and CDR2 FQNEAQ come from the germline V gene. This CDR3 is 16 amino acids long.

With regard to this clone: Other DNA sequences in this sample translate to the same CDR3. The rearrangement joins TRBV7-9 to TRBJ1-1; the D is unclear. The CDR3 contains 15 residues. Germline values: CDR1 SEHNR, CDR2 FQNEAQ (reference sequence). Trimming left V 2 bases short and J 8 bases short, with 18 bases between. The CDR3 DNA reads as TGTGCCAGCAGCTTAAATGAAGCAGGCGGGCCAGAAGCTTTCTTT. It yields the protein CASSLNEAGGPEAFF.

V and J are TRBV5-1 and TRBJ2-2; TRBD2 matches 14 bases. Germline-derived CDR1 and CDR2 are SGHRS and YFSETQ. The CDR3 consists of 17 residues. V shed 4 bases, J shed 5 bases, and the junction held 7 bases outside the gene matches. CDR3 DNA: TGCGCCAGCAGCCCAACGACTAGCGGGAGGGGAACCGGGGAGCTGTTTTTT. It is translated as CASSPTTSGRGTGELFF.

This clone has just one count. CDR3 in DNA: TGTGCCACCAGCAGAGATAGGGACAGGGGGCCGCGGGGCTACACCTTC. Its protein product is CATSRDRDRGPRGYTF. The rearrangement joins TRBV15 to TRBJ1-2; 12 nucleotides line up with TRBD1. The CDR3 spans 16 residues. Trimming at V came to 0 bases and at J to 8 bases, leaving 7 bases not matched to a gene. Germline CDR1 LNHNV, CDR2 YYDKDF (reference sequence). The full variable domain, in which reference TRBV15 and TRBJ1-2 provide the parts outside the CDR3, is DAMVIQNPRYQVTQFGKPVTLSCSQTLNHNVMYWYQQKSSQAPKLLFHYYDKDFNNEADTPDNFQSRRPNTSFCFLDIRSPGLGDTAMYLCATSRDRDRGPRGYTFGSGTRLTVV.

The chain recombines TRBV5-5 with TRBJ2-7, with a weak D call TRBD1 (5 bases). Germline CDR1 reads SGHKS; CDR2 reads YYEKEE (reference sequence). V dropped 6 bases and J dropped 2 bases, with 12 bases sitting between them. The CDR3 spans 13 residues. The CDR3 loop is CASKPLGPYEQYF. CDR3 bases: TGTGCCAGCAAACCTCTGGGGCCCTACGAGCAGTACTTC.